These T cell receptor beta chains were read from a single sample in a study of blood T cell repertoires in COVID-19. This table comes from immunoSEQ multiplex PCR, and its TCRdb copy is limited to in-frame clones, with some not included. The table lists around 100,000 clones, roughly 87% of them singletons. Sequenced sample: peripheral blood. Every receptor here comes from a human donor in a cohort sampled during active COVID-19. Both conserved end residues are part of each CDR3. D genes are given only for firm matches. Only some rows state a clone size, as once, few, many or a class for expanded clones.

j_call v_call clone_size d_call cdr3_aa cdr3_nt
TRBJ1-2 TRBV10-3 . TRBD1 CAISELTTGGGYGYTF TGTGCCATCAGTGAGTTAACTACAGGGGGCGGCTATGGCTACACCTTC
TRBJ2-4 TRBV21-1 . . CASSKGQIGKNIQYF TGTGCCAGCAGTAAGGGACAGATAGGCAAAAACATTCAGTACTTC
TRBJ2-1 TRBV7-6 once TRBD2 CASSLSAPGRREGLSYNEQFF TGTGCCAGCAGCTTATCCGCGCCGGGGCGGCGGGAGGGGTTATCCTACAATGAGCAGTTCTTC
TRBJ2-3 TRBV5-1 . . CASLADTDTQYF TGCGCCAGCCTAGCAGACACAGATACGCAGTATTTT
TRBJ2-3 TRBV9 . . CASSVEGGKDTQYF TGTGCCAGCAGCGTAGAGGGAGGCAAAGATACGCAGTATTTT
TRBJ1-4 TRBV30 . TRBD1 CAWSVTGTGNEKLFF TGTGCCTGGAGTGTTACCGGGACAGGGAATGAAAAACTGTTTTTT
TRBJ2-7 TRBV3-1/TRBV3-2 . TRBD2 CASSQGRGSTYEQYF TGTGCCAGCAGCCAAGGGCGGGGGTCCACCTACGAGCAGTACTTC
TRBJ2-5 TRBV19 . TRBD2 CASSTFLAGITQETQYF TGTGCCAGTAGTACGTTCCTAGCGGGCATAACTCAAGAGACCCAGTACTTC
TRBJ2-7 TRBV14 . TRBD1 CASSLPGQGIHEQYF TGTGCCAGCAGCCTCCCGGGACAGGGGATCCACGAGCAGTACTTC
TRBJ1-2 TRBV4-1 . . CASSQELAGVTDYGYTF TGCGCCAGCAGCCAAGAATTGGCAGGGGTTACGGACTATGGCTACACCTTC
TRBJ2-3 TRBV11-3 once TRBD2 CASSLAGGPNTQYF TGTGCCAGCAGCTTAGCGGGAGGGCCCAATACGCAGTATTTT
TRBJ1-6 TRBV7-8 . TRBD1 CASSNPTGVVSNSPLHF TGTGCCAGCAGCAACCCGACAGGGGTTGTTAGTAATTCACCCCTCCACTTT
TRBJ2-4 TRBV5-6 . TRBD2 CASSLAGRENIQYF TGTGCCAGCAGCTTAGCGGGAAGGGAAAACATTCAGTACTTC
TRBJ1-2 TRBV28 few . CASSLVMAGGGYGYTF TGTGCCAGCAGTTTAGTTATGGCAGGAGGAGGCTATGGCTACACCTTC
TRBJ2-7 TRBV14 once TRBD1 CASSQRKTGPPEQYF TGTGCCAGCAGCCAGAGGAAGACAGGGCCTCCGGAGCAGTACTTC
TRBJ2-4 TRBV11-2 . . CASSLGLVTTKNIQYF TGTGCCAGCAGCTTAGGTCTAGTTACGACCAAAAACATTCAGTACTTC
TRBJ2-3 TRBV7-9 . . CASSPGQGLADTQYF TGTGCCAGCAGCCCGGGACAGGGACTAGCAGATACGCAGTATTTT
TRBJ2-4 TRBV6-6 . . CASSYVAEIAKNIQYF TGTGCCAGCAGTTACGTGGCAGAAATAGCCAAAAACATTCAGTACTTC
TRBJ1-3 TRBV7-6 . . CASSLEGRTGNTIYF TGTGCCAGCAGCTTGGAGGGACGGACTGGAAACACCATATATTTT
TRBJ2-1 TRBV28 . . CASSPLYEQFF TGTGCCAGCAGTCCACTGTATGAGCAGTTCTTC
TRBJ2-5 TRBV5-4 once TRBD2 CASSLKGGLALETQYF TGTGCCAGCAGCTTGAAAGGTGGACTAGCGTTAGAGACCCAGTACTTC
TRBJ2-3 TRBV6-1 few TRBD2 CASSELAGASDTQYF TGTGCCAGCAGTGAACTAGCGGGGGCCTCAGATACGCAGTATTTT
TRBJ2-1 TRBV4-1 . . CASSQDLGAGGSYNEQFF TGCGCCAGCAGCCAAGATCTTGGAGCGGGCGGTTCCTACAATGAGCAGTTCTTC
TRBJ1-4 TRBV2 . TRBD1 CASRSLGTATNEKLFF TGTGCCAGCAGATCGCTAGGGACAGCAACTAATGAAAAACTGTTTTTT
TRBJ1-2 TRBV19 . TRBD1 CASSLRTGDYTF TGTGCCAGTAGTCTGAGGACAGGGGACTACACCTTC
TRBJ2-5 TRBV15 once . CATSEIGVVGTQYF TGTGCCACCAGCGAGATCGGGGTGGTTGGGACCCAGTACTTC
TRBJ1-1 TRBV2 . . CASKQGLNTEAFF TGTGCCAGCAAGCAGGGGTTGAACACTGAAGCTTTCTTT
TRBJ2-7 TRBV29-1 . . CSVERDSRAEQYF TGCAGCGTTGAACGAGACAGCCGCGCCGAGCAGTACTTC
TRBJ1-4 TRBV27 . TRBD1 CASSPRDRVEKLFF TGTGCCAGCAGCCCCCGGGACAGGGTTGAAAAACTGTTTTTT
TRBJ2-7 TRBV27 . TRBD1 CASSEPGTGTHEQYF TGTGCCAGCAGCGAACCCGGGACAGGGACCCACGAGCAGTACTTC
TRBJ2-3 TRBV10-3 . TRBD2 CAISKYKTSEDTQYF TGTGCCATCAGTAAATATAAGACTAGCGAAGATACGCAGTATTTT
TRBJ1-4 TRBV6-5 . . CASSWGGGGEKLFF TGTGCCAGCAGTTGGGGGGGCGGAGGAGAAAAACTGTTTTTT
TRBJ2-7 TRBV28 . . CASRTQVPRYEQYF TGTGCCAGCAGGACCCAGGTTCCGCGCTACGAGCAGTACTTC
TRBJ1-3 TRBV24-1 . . CAKPMSSGNTIYF TGTGCCAAACCCATGAGCTCTGGAAACACCATATATTTT
TRBJ2-7 TRBV7-9 few TRBD1 CASSSPGQGTYEQYF TGTGCCAGCAGCTCACCGGGACAGGGGACCTACGAGCAGTACTTC
TRBJ1-5 TRBV28 . . CASSPPGGHQPQHF TGTGCCAGCAGTCCCCCGGGGGGCCATCAGCCCCAGCATTTT
TRBJ2-1 TRBV19 . TRBD1 CASSTGQGARVNEQFF TGTGCCAGTAGTACGGGACAGGGGGCGCGGGTAAATGAGCAGTTCTTC
TRBJ1-1 TRBV2 few TRBD1 CASRDGQGAVGEAFF TGTGCCAGCAGGGATGGACAGGGGGCGGTAGGTGAAGCTTTCTTT
TRBJ2-2 TRBV5-5 once TRBD2 CASSRRASGGTNTGELFF TGTGCCAGCAGCCGAAGAGCTAGCGGGGGCACGAACACCGGGGAGCTGTTTTTT
TRBJ2-7 TRBV10-3 . TRBD2 CAISMTSGGPYEQYF TGTGCCATCAGCATGACTAGCGGGGGGCCCTACGAGCAGTACTTC
TRBJ1-4 TRBV9 . TRBD1 CASSPSTGQDEKLFF TGTGCCAGCAGCCCGTCGACAGGGCAAGATGAAAAACTGTTTTTT
TRBJ1-4 TRBV19 few TRBD1 CASSGTGNAYEKLFF TGTGCCAGTAGTGGGACAGGGAATGCTTATGAAAAACTGTTTTTT
TRBJ1-3 TRBV19 . TRBD1 CASSSGGTAGNTIYF TGTGCCAGTAGTAGCGGAGGGACAGCCGGAAACACCATATATTTT
TRBJ1-4 TRBV7-9 . TRBD1 CASSLTGTGATNEKLFF TGTGCCAGCAGCCTGACCGGGACAGGTGCAACTAATGAAAAACTGTTTTTT
TRBJ2-3 TRBV6-4 . TRBD2 CASSDGGGTDTQYF TGTGCCAGCAGTGACGGGGGGGGCACAGATACGCAGTATTTT
TRBJ2-3 TRBV3-1/TRBV3-2 . . CASSQDGAARDTDTQYF TGTGCCAGCAGCCAAGATGGGGCAGCCAGAGACACAGATACGCAGTATTTT
TRBJ2-3 TRBV10-3 . TRBD2 CAIKGASGSADTQYF TGTGCCATCAAAGGGGCTAGCGGGAGTGCAGATACGCAGTATTTT
TRBJ2-7 TRBV5-5 . . CASSFGGLDEQYF TGTGCCAGCAGCTTCGGGGGACTCGACGAGCAGTACTTC
TRBJ2-5 TRBV7-9 . TRBD2 CASSQGTSGNSETQYF TGTGCCAGCAGCCAGGGGACTAGCGGGAACTCAGAGACCCAGTACTTC